The 25 T cell receptor beta chains in this list originate from one sample, sequenced in a study of T cell clones after liver transplantation. Sequencing used immunoSEQ multiplex PCR; TCRdb keeps in-frame clones, though not all of them. The data hold about 51,000 clones, with 80% to 90% observed a single time. This specimen consisted of CD8+ T cells from blood, obtained 12 months after liver transplant. The receptors were sampled from a human patient who received a liver transplant. Some T cells may be supplied by the graft donor.

DNA for the CDR3: TGTGCCAGCAGTTCTGCGAACACCGGGGAGCTGTTTTTT. Translation: CASSSANTGELFF. The chain employs TRBV27 and TRBJ2-2, with D unclear. This CDR3 spans 13 amino acids. From germline, CDR1 is MNHEY and CDR2 SMNVEV (reference sequence). With 4 bases removed from V and 0 bases from J, the gap between germline ends came to 3 bases.

The gene calls are TRBV19 and TRBJ1-5; maybe TRBD1 (6 bases). This CDR3 comprises 15 residues. With 4 bases removed from V and 1 base from J, the gap between germline ends came to 11 bases. Germline values: CDR1 LNHDA, CDR2 SQIVND (reference sequence). The CDR3 nucleotides read TGTGCCAGTAGTACCGAGGGGGGAAGCAATCAGCCCCAGCATTTT. It specifies CASSTEGGSNQPQHF.

The V and J genes are TRBV7-9 and TRBJ2-7, with D possibly being TRBD2 (5 bases). The CDR3 length is 15 residues. Trimming left V 1 base short and J 0 bases short, with 10 bases between. The V gene's germline CDR1 is SEHNR and CDR2 FQNEAQ (reference sequence). The CDR3 nucleotides are TGTGCCAGCAGCTTAGAACCTGGGAGCTCCTACGAGCAGTACTTC. The encoded protein is CASSLEPGSSYEQYF.

V gene TRBV7-2 combines with J gene TRBJ2-2; D unresolved. V was clipped by 5 bases and J by 1 base, with 8 bases between them. CDR1 SGHTA and CDR2 FQGNSA come from the germline V gene. CDR3 length: 14 residues. The CDR3 nucleotides are TGTGCCAGCAGCGGTACAATGAACACCGGGGAGCTGTTTTTT. This gives the protein CASSGTMNTGELFF.

As regards this clone: This sample includes further DNA sequences coding for the same CDR3. This chain links TRBV27 with TRBJ1-1; a possible D gene is TRBD1 (6 bases). V gave up 6 bases and J gave up 4 bases, with 6 bases separating them. Germline CDR1 MNHEY, CDR2 SMNVEV (reference sequence). The length of the CDR3 is 11 residues. The CDR3 loop reads CASSRGTEAFF. In DNA form, the CDR3 reads TGTGCCAGCAGCAGGGGCACTGAAGCTTTCTTT.

The chain is built from TRBV5-4 and TRBJ1-1, with 10 bases aligning to TRBD1. CDR1 is SGHNT, CDR2 YYREEE, per germline (reference sequence). CDR3 size: 14 residues. V trimming: 5 bases; J trimming: 1 base; junction bases outside the gene matches: 2. CDR3 in amino acids: CASSWTGGNTEAFF. DNA of the CDR3: TGTGCCAGCAGTTGGACAGGGGGGAACACTGAAGCTTTCTTT. The full variable domain, with the rest looked up from reference TRBV5-4 and TRBJ1-1, is ETGVTQSPTHLIKTRGQQVTLRCSSQSGHNTVSWYQQALGQGPQFIFQYYREEENGRGNFPPRFSGLQFPNYSSELNVNALELDDSALYLCASSWTGGNTEAFFGQGTRLTVV.

V and J are TRBV18 and TRBJ2-4, with TRBD1 matching 7 bases. V gave up 4 bases and J gave up 9 bases; unmatched junction bases: 3. This CDR3 contains 12 residues. Germline CDR1 and CDR2: KGHSH and LQKENI. DNA of the CDR3: TGTGCCAGCTCACTGGACAGGACCATTCAGTACTTC. Its translation is CASSLDRTIQYF.

This clone was seen only once. CDR3 residues: CASSPLGTGALYGYTF. Here the CDR3 DNA reads TGTGCCAGCAGTCCACTGGGGACAGGGGCGTTGTATGGCTACACCTTC. The J gene is TRBJ1-2, the V gene TRBV27; the match to TRBD1 covers 10 bases. This CDR3 is 16 amino acids long. V shed 5 bases, J shed 5 bases, and the junction held 11 bases outside the gene matches. Germline lookup yields CDR1 MNHEY and CDR2 SMNVEV (reference sequence).

This chain uses TRBV4-3 with TRBJ1-1, with TRBD1 matching over 7 bases. CDR1 LGHNA and CDR2 YSLEER come from the germline V gene. The V and J ends lost 0 bases and 7 bases, in that order; junction bases with no gene match: 11. This CDR3 is built from 16 residues. The CDR3 sequence: CASSQDLGMGQIEAFF. The CDR3, as DNA: TGCGCCAGCAGCCAAGATCTCGGGATGGGACAGATTGAAGCTTTCTTT.

The chain couples TRBV5-1 to TRBJ2-1; D is uncertain. Germline lookup yields CDR1 SGHRS and CDR2 YFSETQ. V lost 2 bases, J lost 0 bases, and 9 bases lay in between. The CDR3 is 15 amino acids. DNA for the CDR3: TGCGCCAGCAGCTTTGGGCCCAGCTCCTACAATGAGCAGTTCTTC. Translating it yields CASSFGPSSYNEQFF.

V is TRBV11-2 and J is TRBJ2-1; 10 positions agree with TRBD2. CDR1 SGHAT and CDR2 FQNNGV come from the germline V gene. Trimming removed 2 bases from V and 2 bases from J; junction bases left unmatched: 6. This CDR3 is 17 amino acids long. CDR3 nucleotides: TGTGCCAGCAGCTTACTCCAAGGACTAGCGGCCTACAATGAGCAGTTCTTC. Translating gives CASSLLQGLAAYNEQFF.

This clone was seen only once. Distinct nucleotide sequences in the sample also encode this CDR3. The rearrangement joins TRBV7-9 to TRBJ2-5, with D unclear. Germline CDR1 SEHNR, CDR2 FQNEAQ (reference sequence). There are 11 residues in the CDR3. Trimming removed 5 bases at V and 1 base at J, with 2 bases between. The CDR3 DNA follows: TGTGCCAGCAGCCTCCAAGAGACCCAGTACTTC. Protein: CASSLQETQYF.

This clone has a count of ten or more. The chain links TRBV28 to TRBJ2-7, with 14 bases aligning to TRBD2. V was clipped by 6 bases and J by 3 bases; unmatched bases: 1. Germline loops: CDR1 MDHEN, CDR2 SYDVKM. The CDR3 extends over 14 amino acids. The DNA of the CDR3 is TGTGCCAGCAGAGGACTAGCGGGAGGCTACGAGCAGTACTTC. This encodes CASRGLAGGYEQYF. Full variable domain (rest looked up from reference TRBV28 and TRBJ2-7): DVKVTQSSRYLVKRTGEKVFLECVQDMDHENMFWYRQDPGLGLRLIYFSYDVKMKEKGDIPEGYSVSREKKERFSLILESASTNQTSMYLCASRGLAGGYEQYFGPGTRLTVT.

This clone is judged medium-sized. The rearrangement uses TRBV19 and TRBJ1-1; D is perhaps TRBD1 (5 bases). This CDR3 is built from 15 residues. Germline CDR1 and CDR2: LNHDA and SQIVND (reference sequence). The V end lost 3 bases, the J end lost 4 bases, and 15 bases lay between the germline ends. For the CDR3, the DNA is TGTGCCAGTAGTATCGGGCTGGGGACGGCCACTGAAGCTTTCTTT. It is translated as CASSIGLGTATEAFF.

Here the CDR3 reads CASSTLAGAYEQYF. Written as DNA, the CDR3 is TGCGCCAGCAGCACACTAGCGGGTGCCTACGAGCAGTACTTC. This chain joins TRBV5-1 and TRBJ2-7; 9 positions agree with TRBD2. This CDR3 is built from 14 residues. Germline CDR1 reads SGHRS; CDR2 reads YFSETQ. With V trimmed by 4 bases and J by 2 bases, 4 bases remained unmatched.

This rearrangement joins TRBV5-1 to TRBJ2-2; 13 bases align to TRBD2. The J segment lost 0 bases and the V segment lost 0 bases, leaving 5 bases of the junction unmatched. This CDR3 region has 19 residues. Germline-derived CDR1 and CDR2 are SGHRS and YFSETQ. The CDR3 DNA reads as TGCGCCAGCAGCTTGGAAGGGACTAGCGGGACACCGAACACCGGGGAGCTGTTTTTT. Its translation is CASSLEGTSGTPNTGELFF.

CDR3 DNA: TGTGCCAGCAGCCAGCCTTGGCCCATCTACGAGCAGTACTTC. This encodes CASSQPWPIYEQYF. V is TRBV5-8 and J is TRBJ2-7; D remains unclear. The V end was cut by 4 bases, the J end by 3 bases, with 14 bases between. CDR3 length: 14 residues. The germline V gene encodes CDR1 SGHTS and CDR2 YDEGEE.

CDR3 DNA sequence: TGTGCCAGCAGTCCCCCAGGCGACAGAGAAGCTTTCTTT. This translates into CASSPPGDREAFF. The V gene is TRBV28, the J gene TRBJ1-1; TRBD1 might be the D (5 bases). Germline V CDR1 and CDR2: MDHEN, SYDVKM. The CDR3 extends over 13 amino acids. V lost 5 bases to trimming and J lost 8 bases, with 15 bases between them.

The chain joins TRBV29-1 to TRBJ2-5; 11 positions agree with TRBD2. After removal of 6 bases from V and 4 bases from J, the junction contained 4 bases not matched to a gene. CDR3 length: 13 amino acids. Germline CDR1 and CDR2: SQVTM and ANQGSEA. CDR3 nucleotides: TGCAGCGTCAATGGACTAGCGGGAGAGACCCAGTACTTC. Protein sequence: CSVNGLAGETQYF. Using reference TRBV29-1 and TRBJ2-5 for the parts outside the CDR3, the full variable domain is SAVISQKPSRDICQRGTSLTIQCQVDSQVTMMFWYRQQPGQSLTLIATANQGSEATYESGFVIDKFPISRPNLTFSTLTVSNMSPEDSSIYLCSVNGLAGETQYFGPGTRLLVL.

J is TRBJ2-7 and V is TRBV5-4, with D uncertain. Trimming pared 2 bases from V and 3 bases from J, leaving 18 bases between. The germline CDR1 and CDR2 sequences are SGHNT and YYREEE (reference sequence). The CDR3 sequence is 16 residues long. The CDR3 DNA reads as TGTGCCAGCAGCTTCTTGCCATCTCCCACTGGCTACGAGCAGTACTTC. Its protein product is CASSFLPSPTGYEQYF.

V usage is TRBV19 and J usage is TRBJ1-5; 7 bases are shared with TRBD1. The V and J ends lost 9 bases and 4 bases, in that order; junction bases with no gene match: 9. This CDR3 spans 14 amino acids. The germline V gene has CDR1 LNHDA and CDR2 SQIVND (reference sequence). In nucleotides, the CDR3 is TGTGCCAGCTACCCGGCAGGGGGAAATCAGCCCCAGCATTTT. Its translation is CASYPAGGNQPQHF. The complete variable domain, with remaining parts taken from reference TRBV19 and TRBJ1-5, reads DGGITQSPKYLFRKEGQNVTLSCEQNLNHDAMYWYRQDPGQGLRLIYYSQIVNDFQKGDIAEGYSVSREKKESFPLTVTSAQKNPTAFYLCASYPAGGNQPQHFGDGTRLSIL.

J is TRBJ2-1 and V is TRBV5-3; tentatively, D is TRBD1 or TRBD2 (6 bases each). TRBV5-3 is identified as an open reading frame with a role that is uncertain. V was clipped by 8 bases and J by 8 bases, with 26 bases between them. The CDR3 runs 16 residues. CDR3 amino acids: CARDEGGTPWVHEQFF. The CDR3 DNA is TGTGCCAGGGACGAAGGGGGGACTCCCTGGGTGCATGAGCAGTTCTTC.

The chain uses TRBV28 and TRBJ1-2; no clear D gene. Germline CDR1 MDHEN, CDR2 SYDVKM. V shed 5 bases and J shed 4 bases, with 14 bases lying between them. There are 14 residues in the CDR3. The DNA of the CDR3 is TGTGCCAGCAGTCTGGGAAGAGTCGGCTATGGCTACACCTTC. Translation gives CASSLGRVGYGYTF.

This clone was seen only a few times. J is TRBJ2-7 and V is TRBV5-4; TRBD1 matches 10 bases. V lost 4 bases, J lost 4 bases, and 8 bases stayed unmatched. CDR3 length equals 15 residues. Germline CDR1 SGHNT, CDR2 YYREEE (reference sequence). CDR3: CASSARDRGRYEQYF. The CDR3 bases are TGTGCCAGCAGCGCCCGGGACAGGGGCAGGTACGAGCAGTACTTC.

The V and J genes are TRBV7-9 and TRBJ2-1, with TRBD1 matching over 9 bases. CDR1 and CDR2 (germline): SEHNR, FQNEAQ (reference sequence). The CDR3 runs to 15 residues. After removal of 5 bases from V and 1 base from J, the junction contained 3 bases not matched to a gene. CDR3 DNA: TGTGCCAGCAGCCTAGGACAGGGGTCCTACAATGAGCAGTTCTTC. Its protein is CASSLGQGSYNEQFF.